Detailed here is one TCR beta chain. This record comes from a study of control samples from healthy donors and cancer patients. The germline V gene encodes CDR1 MNHEY and CDR2 SVGAGI. The V segment lost 5 bases and the J segment 6 bases; nucleotides outside the gene matches: 3. The CDR3 is made up of 14 amino acids. Only in-frame clones appear in the TCRdb table, and some are missing; sequencing was by immunoSEQ multiplex PCR. The profile shows around 200,000 clones, just under 95% of them singletons. Specimen: blood. V and J are TRBV6-5 and TRBJ1-6; TRBD1 aligns across 8 bases. The sequence was collected from a man between 45 and 60 years old in good health. The CDR3 loop reads CASSRDRSNSPLHF. CDR3 coding DNA: TGTGCCAGCAGTCGGGACAGGAGTAATTCACCCCTCCACTTT.